These T cell receptor beta chains were read from a single sample in a study of T cell responses to AZD1222 COVID-19 vaccine. Sequenced by immunoSEQ multiplex PCR; TCRdb stores in-frame clones only, minus some. The table shows about 120,000 clones, with approximately 90% occurring only once. The sample was peripheral blood, taken 28 days after the second AZD1222 dose. All receptors derive from an adult who received the AZD1222 COVID-19 vaccine. Both conserved end residues are part of each CDR3. D genes are given only for firm matches. For some rows the clone size is stated as once, few or many, or as a class when expanded; others skip it.

>14|-|TRBV24-1|TRBJ2-2|-
CATSDSFRTGELFF
TGTGCCACCAGTGACTCCTTCCGGACCGGGGAGCTGTTTTTT
>15|-|TRBV19|TRBJ2-5|TRBD2
CASSSAGGRGETQYF
TGTGCCAGTAGTAGCGCCGGCGGGAGGGGGGAGACCCAGTACTTC
>17|-|TRBV11-2|TRBJ1-3|TRBD1
CASSPTTLQGAGNTIYF
TGTGCCAGCAGCCCAACCACCCTCCAGGGGGCGGGAAACACCATATATTTT
>16|once|TRBV5-1|TRBJ2-7|TRBD1
CASSFRWDSTSYEQYF
TGCGCCAGCAGCTTTCGGTGGGACAGCACCTCCTACGAGCAGTACTTC
>14|-|TRBV19|TRBJ2-1|TRBD2
CASSNSGTYNEQFF
TGTGCCAGTAGTAATAGCGGGACCTACAATGAGCAGTTCTTC
>13|-|TRBV30|TRBJ2-7|-
CAWSPQASYEQYF
TGTGCCTGGAGCCCCCAAGCGAGCTACGAGCAGTACTTC
>13|-|TRBV3-1/TRBV3-2|TRBJ1-5|-
CASSASYGQPQHF
TGTGCCAGCAGCGCCAGTTATGGACAGCCCCAGCATTTT
>13|-|TRBV6-5|TRBJ1-5|-
CASISQGNQPQHF
TGTGCCAGCATATCGCAGGGCAATCAGCCCCAGCATTTT
>13|-|TRBV12-3/TRBV12-4|TRBJ2-2|-
CASRTEDGGELFF
TGTGCCAGCAGGACGGAGGATGGCGGGGAGCTGTTTTTT
>11|-|TRBV28|TRBJ2-7|-
CASSFDYEQYF
TGTGCCAGCAGTTTCGACTACGAGCAGTACTTC
>16|-|TRBV3-1/TRBV3-2|TRBJ1-1|TRBD1
CASSQRTGEGNTEAFF
TGTGCCAGCAGCCAAAGGACAGGGGAGGGGAACACTGAAGCTTTCTTT
>13|-|TRBV7-9|TRBJ2-3|-
CASSLDSTDTQYF
TGTGCCAGCAGCTTAGACAGCACAGATACGCAGTATTTT
>13|-|TRBV7-3|TRBJ2-1|-
CASSRGSGDEQFF
TGTGCCAGCAGCCGCGGTAGCGGAGATGAGCAGTTCTTC
>14|-|TRBV5-4|TRBJ2-5|-
CASSLYGGRETQYF
TGTGCCAGCAGCTTGTACGGGGGGCGAGAGACCCAGTACTTC
>16|-|TRBV18|TRBJ2-7|-
CASSLSISQFSYEQYF
TGTGCCAGCTCACTCTCGATCTCCCAATTCTCCTACGAGCAGTACTTC
>16|-|TRBV19|TRBJ2-7|-
CASSPLTAQHSYEQYF
TGTGCCAGTAGTCCGCTGACTGCTCAACACTCCTACGAGCAGTACTTC
>14|-|TRBV7-9|TRBJ2-7|TRBD1
CASSIQGGSDEQYF
TGTGCCAGCAGCATACAGGGGGGCTCCGACGAGCAGTACTTC
>15|-|TRBV6-5|TRBJ2-3|TRBD2
CASRGTSASTDTQYF
TGTGCCAGCAGGGGAACTAGCGCTAGCACAGATACGCAGTATTTT
>15|-|TRBV30|TRBJ2-6|-
CAWSGGAAGANVLTF
TGTGCCTGGAGTGGCGGGGCGGCTGGGGCCAACGTCCTGACTTTC
>16|-|TRBV4-1|TRBJ1-1|-
CASSQVETGIGPEAFF
TGCGCCAGCAGCCAAGTTGAGACCGGGATTGGCCCTGAAGCTTTCTTT
>13|-|TRBV11-3|TRBJ1-2|-
CASSLLGGGGYTF
TGTGCCAGCAGCTTATTGGGCGGAGGGGGCTACACCTTC
>19|-|TRBV11-3|TRBJ1-6|-
CASSPRGRAGAPYNSPLHF
TGTGCCAGCAGCCCTCGGGGGCGGGCAGGGGCGCCGTATAATTCACCCCTCCACTTT
>15|-|TRBV28|TRBJ2-7|TRBD2
CATADIAGGSYEQYF
TGTGCCACCGCGGATATAGCGGGAGGATCCTACGAGCAGTACTTC
>13|-|TRBV30|TRBJ1-5|-
CAWSRDTNQPQHF
TGTGCCTGGAGTCGAGACACCAATCAGCCCCAGCATTTT
>15|-|TRBV19|TRBJ2-2|-
CASSIPGAYTGELFF
TGTGCCAGTAGTATACCGGGGGCTTACACCGGGGAGCTGTTTTTT
>13|-|TRBV7-3|TRBJ2-1|-
CASSLSIHNEQFF
TGTGCCAGCAGCTTATCGATCCACAATGAGCAGTTCTTC
>15|few|TRBV4-2|TRBJ1-1|-
CASSQDNSGGTEAFF
TGTGCCAGCAGCCAAGACAACAGCGGGGGGACTGAAGCTTTCTTT
>11|-|TRBV20-1|TRBJ1-1|-
CSASGTLEAFF
TGCAGTGCTTCCGGGACTCTCGAAGCTTTCTTT
>15|-|TRBV3-1/TRBV3-2|TRBJ2-7|-
CASSARSKQSYEQYF
TGTGCCAGCAGCGCAAGATCGAAGCAGTCCTACGAGCAGTACTTC
>15|-|TRBV2|TRBJ1-1|-
CASTVVGVTDTEAFF
TGTGCCAGCACCGTCGTAGGGGTCACGGACACTGAAGCTTTCTTT